This T cell receptor beta chain was identified in a study of CXCR3-negative and CXCR3-positive naive CD8 T cells. As to this clonotype: Its antigen is as yet unknown.

Findings of the study overall: Comparably high diversity was seen in both naive subsets, and much lower diversity in memory CD8+ cells. TRBV-TRBJ usage matched between naive CXCR3-negative and CXCR3-positive cells but not between memory cells. TRB CDR3s of CXCR3-positive naive cells were more hydrophobic than those of CXCR3-negative naive cells. Most assays used freshly isolated PBMCs, as cryopreservation partially reduced CXCR3.

Germline V gene lookup returns CDR1 SGHDT and CDR2 YYEEEE. The CDR3 extends over 15 amino acids. Via 5' RACE with UMI labels, TRB cDNA libraries were prepared. TCRdb re-called the 5' RACE reads and gives one entry per CDR3 protein, without DNA. The sample has approximately 90,000 distinct CDR3 sequences, and its top ten clones hold around 0.53%. The V gene is TRBV5-6, the J gene TRBJ2-7; the D gene TCRdb calls, TRBD2, cannot be checked with no DNA. This clonotype originated in a human donor in good health. Some clones in this sample may be carry-over from other donors' samples. The sequenced material came from naive CXCR3+ CD8+ T cells from blood. Described subset: CD45RO-CCR7+CD27+CD95- naive CD8+ T cells expressing CXCR3 (TNR3+). The CDR3 loop reads CASSSGLAGGYEQYF.